These 31 T cell receptor beta chains share one sample of origin, sequenced in a study of Graves' ophthalmopathy and Graves' hyperthyroidism. Amplification of TCR beta CDR3 regions used RNA transcripts. Second-round multiplex PCR followed a first-round RT-PCR using HTBI primers. TCRdb re-called the multiplex PCR reads with MiXCR, one entry per CDR3 protein. The sample includes under 350,000 distinct CDR3 sequences, roughly 16% seen only once; the top ten take over 9%. Material: peripheral blood. These receptors were obtained from an adult man with Graves' ophthalmopathy.

The gene calls are TRBV7-2 and TRBJ1-5, with D maybe TRBD1 (5 bases). The CDR3 contains 15 residues. V lost 1 base to trimming and J lost 6 bases, with 13 bases between them. CDR1 is SGHTA, CDR2 FQGNSA, per germline. CDR3 DNA: TGTGCCAGCAGCTTAGGAAGGCAGGGAGGTCAGCCCCAGCATTTT. Translating it yields CASSLGRQGGQPQHF.

This clonotype was counted ten times or more. The CDR3 loop reads CASSEWGGRREQYF. In DNA form, the CDR3 reads TGCGCCAGCAGTGAGTGGGGAGGGAGGCGCGAGCAGTACTTC. The rearrangement links TRBV10-2 to TRBJ2-7, with 7 bases fitting TRBD2. The J segment lost 6 bases and the V segment lost 1 base, leaving 6 bases of the junction unmatched. The CDR3 consists of 14 residues. Germline CDR1 and CDR2: WSHSY and SAAADI.

This clonotype has ten or more counts. The V call is TRBV6-1, the J call TRBJ1-5; 7 bases match TRBD1. Germline assignment: CDR1 MNHNS and CDR2 SASEGT. Trimming took 4 bases from V and 4 from J; bases not matched to a gene: 1. This CDR3 has 13 amino acids. The chain's CDR3 is CASSAQGNQPQHF. The CDR3 nucleotides read TGTGCCAGCAGTGCACAGGGGAATCAGCCCCAGCATTTT.

In DNA form, the CDR3 reads TGTGCCAGCAGTCGGGGACTAGCGGCCGCCGAGCAGTACTTC. Protein sequence: CASSRGLAAAEQYF. The chain is built from TRBV6-2 or TRBV6-3 and TRBJ2-7, with TRBD2 matching over 11 bases. This CDR3 spans 14 amino acids. Looked up from germline, CDR1 is MNHEY and CDR2 is SVGEGT. V dropped 5 bases and J dropped 6; count of bases not matched to a gene: 6.

V usage is TRBV6-1 and J usage is TRBJ1-2; a possible D gene is TRBD1 (5 bases). CDR3 length: 14 residues. Germline V gives CDR1 MNHNS, CDR2 SASEGT. V shed 1 base and J shed 4 bases, with 10 bases lying between them. This CDR3 reads CASSEVSGGYGYTF. DNA of the CDR3: TGTGCCAGCAGTGAAGTCTCGGGGGGCTATGGCTACACCTTC.

This clonotype was detected many times. The rearrangement uses TRBV24-1 and TRBJ2-6, with D perhaps given as TRBD1 or TRBD2 (5 bases each). Trimming stripped 2 bases from V and 0 bases from J, with 10 bases between. Germline CDR1 is KGHDR and CDR2 is SFDVKD. The CDR3 is 17 residues long. The CDR3 DNA reads as TGTGCCACCAGTGATTATGGGACGGCCTCTGGGGCCAACGTCCTGACTTTC. Translation gives CATSDYGTASGANVLTF.

The chain carries TRBV12-3 or TRBV12-4 and TRBJ2-2, with 12 bases lining up with TRBD2. V was clipped by 8 bases and J by 7 bases; unmatched bases: 11. The CDR3 totals 16 residues. In DNA, the CDR3 is TGTGCCAGCTCGACTAGCGGGAGTAAATTAGGCGGGGAGCTGTTTTTT. Translated, it gives CASSTSGSKLGGELFF.

This clonotype appeared a single time. The rearrangement joins TRBV2 to TRBJ1-5; TRBD1 is a possible D gene (6 bases). Germline loops: CDR1 SNHLY, CDR2 FYNNEI. Trimming left V 0 bases short and J 0 bases short, with 12 bases between. The CDR3 covers 17 residues. The CDR3 loop reads CASSEAIGQYSNQPQHF. For the CDR3, the DNA is TGTGCCAGCAGTGAAGCTATAGGACAGTATAGCAATCAGCCCCAGCATTTT.

This clonotype was detected ten times or more. The rearrangement joins TRBV10-1 to TRBJ2-5; D tentatively reads TRBD1 or TRBD2 (5 bases each). Germline V lookup: CDR1 WNHNN, CDR2 SYGVQD (reference sequence). This CDR3 has 14 amino acids. With 0 bases removed from V and 5 bases from J, the gap between germline ends came to 10 bases. CDR3 sequence: CASSESRGWETQYF. CDR3 sequence (DNA): TGCGCCAGCAGTGAGTCTCGGGGCTGGGAGACCCAGTACTTC.

This clonotype was detected many times. This sequence joins TRBV20-1 and TRBJ1-1, with unresolved D. This CDR3 contains 14 residues. The germline CDR1 and CDR2 sequences are DFQATT and SNEGSKA (reference sequence). V lost 3 bases and J lost 0, with 11 bases in between. The CDR3 DNA is TGCAGTGCTAGGTTGGGCAGCATGAACACTGAAGCTTTCTTT. Amino acid sequence: CSARLGSMNTEAFF.

The chain links TRBV19 to TRBJ2-7, with a tentative D call TRBD2 (5 bases). Germline V gives CDR1 LNHDA, CDR2 SQIVND (reference sequence). There are 17 residues in the CDR3. The germline V and J ends were trimmed by 3 bases and 2 bases, with 20 bases remaining between them. CDR3 coding DNA: TGTGCCAGTAGTATTCAAGGTGGGGAGATCTCTCCCTACGAGCAGTACTTC. Translating it yields CASSIQGGEISPYEQYF.

The sample holds many counts of this clonotype. A read error may be the cause here, since a much bigger clone is one base away. V gene TRBV6-2 or TRBV6-3 combines with J gene TRBJ1-1; TRBD1 might be the D (6 bases). CDR3 size: 14 residues. Looked up from germline, CDR1 is MNHEY and CDR2 is SVGEGT. CDR3 protein: CASSYRRGATGAFF. In DNA, the CDR3 is TGTGCCAGCAGTTACAGGAGGGGGGCCACTGGAGCTTTCTTT.

This clonotype was observed at least ten times. This sequence joins TRBV7-3 and TRBJ2-2; tentative D call: TRBD2 (6 bases). CDR3 size: 19 residues. V was cut by 1 base and J by 3 bases, with 21 bases left in between. Germline loops: CDR1 SGHTA, CDR2 FQGTGA. CDR3 region: CASSLSRFGRTGDTGELFF. The DNA of the CDR3 is TGTGCCAGCAGCTTAAGTAGGTTCGGCCGCACGGGAGACACCGGGGAGCTGTTTTTT.

In the case of this clonotype: This may stem from a read error, because a much larger clone lies one nucleotide away. CDR3 amino acids: CASSINMGGVQPQHF. CDR3 DNA: TGTGCCAGTAGTATCAACATGGGTGGCGTTCAGCCCCAGCATTTT. V gene TRBV19 combines with J gene TRBJ1-5; D is unresolved. The CDR3 totals 15 residues. V was shortened by 3 bases and J by 6 bases, with 15 bases between the two germline ends. Germline V lookup: CDR1 LNHDA, CDR2 SQIVND (reference sequence).

This clonotype was seen only a few times. The gene calls are TRBV11-2 and TRBJ1-1; D remains unclear. The germline gives CDR1 SGHAT, CDR2 FQNNGV. This CDR3 has 15 residues. V lost 0 bases, J lost 4 bases, and 12 bases lay in between. This CDR3 is CASSLDVGSGTEAFF. The CDR3 nucleotides read TGTGCCAGCAGCTTAGACGTGGGAAGTGGCACTGAAGCTTTCTTT. Drawing the rest from reference TRBV11-2 and TRBJ1-1, the complete variable domain is EAGVAQSPRYKIIEKRQSVAFWCNPISGHATLYWYQQILGQGPKLLIQFQNNGVVDDSQLPKDRFSAERLKGVDSTLKIQPAKLEDSAVYLCASSLDVGSGTEAFFGQGTRLTVV.

This rearrangement joins TRBV28 to TRBJ1-5; 8 bases agree with TRBD1. CDR3 length equals 17 residues. The trim removed 5 bases at V and 1 base at J, leaving 10 bases unmatched. Germline CDR1 MDHEN, CDR2 SYDVKM. CDR3 coding DNA: TGTGCCAGCAGTCTCCAGGGGGCAGGTGAAAGCAATCAGCCCCAGCATTTT. The encoded protein is CASSLQGAGESNQPQHF.

This clonotype was seen many times. The gene calls are TRBV6-1 and TRBJ1-3, with D unclear. V lost 6 bases and J lost 4, with 16 bases in between. CDR1 is MNHNS, CDR2 SASEGT, per germline. The CDR3 totals 15 residues. The CDR3, as DNA: TGTGCCAGCAGCACCGATCGGACGAGAGGAAACACCATATATTTT. It yields the protein CASSTDRTRGNTIYF.

The chain carries TRBV28 and TRBJ2-7; TRBD1 matches at 10 bases. This CDR3 spans 11 amino acids. With 8 bases clipped from V and 6 bases from J, the junction kept 1 base outside the gene matches. Germline lookup yields CDR1 MDHEN and CDR2 SYDVKM. CDR3 bases: TGTGCCAGCTGGGACAGGGGCGAGCAGTACTTC. This translates into CASWDRGEQYF.

This clonotype has more than one count but fewer than ten. V gene TRBV2 combines with J gene TRBJ1-1, with unresolved D. CDR3 length: 14 residues. CDR1 is SNHLY and CDR2 is FYNNEI in the germline V gene. The V end lost 7 bases, the J end lost 1 base, and 13 bases lay between the germline ends. CDR3 amino acids: CASTPSRGNTEAFF. The CDR3 bases are TGTGCCAGCACTCCCAGTCGGGGGAACACTGAAGCTTTCTTT.

This clonotype was found many times. V gene TRBV20-1 combines with J gene TRBJ1-5; D gene ambiguous. CDR3 length: 13 residues. Trimming left V 2 bases short and J 3 bases short, with 8 bases between. Germline V lookup: CDR1 DFQATT, CDR2 SNEGSKA (reference sequence). The CDR3 reads CSARIGLNQPQHF. CDR3 DNA sequence: TGCAGTGCTAGAATAGGACTCAATCAGCCCCAGCATTTT.

This clonotype was counted many times. This rearrangement joins TRBV29-1 to TRBJ2-7, with D possibly TRBD2 on 6 matching bases. The germline V gene has CDR1 SQVTM and CDR2 ANQGSEA. The V end was cut by 6 bases, the J end by 2 bases, with 14 bases between. CDR3 length: 13 residues. Here the CDR3 DNA reads TGCAGCGTGGGGGACGGACTACCCTACGAGCAGTACTTC. This sequence encodes CSVGDGLPYEQYF.

This clonotype has a count of ten or more. The chain has TRBV29-1 and TRBJ1-2, with D hard to call. Per the germline V gene, CDR1 is SQVTM and CDR2 is ANQGSEA. With 5 bases removed from V and 4 bases from J, the gap between germline ends came to 14 bases. CDR3 length: 13 residues. CDR3 region: CSVLDVETYGYTF. CDR3 bases: TGCAGCGTTTTAGACGTTGAGACCTATGGCTACACCTTC.

There are many counts of this clonotype. The chain has TRBV14 and TRBJ2-5, with 13 nucleotides matching TRBD2. Trimming removed 0 bases from V and 4 bases from J; junction bases left unmatched: 14. Germline V gene data show CDR1 as SGHDN and CDR2 as FVKESK. This CDR3 region has 20 residues. Here the CDR3 DNA reads TGTGCCAGCAGCCAAGATACTATCGGGACTAGCGGGAAGGTTAGAGAGACCCAGTACTTC. Translated, it gives CASSQDTIGTSGKVRETQYF.

In its sample, this clonotype was seen many times. The genes are TRBV4-1 and TRBJ1-1; D perhaps matches TRBD1 (5 bases). The CDR3 covers 13 residues. Looked up from germline, CDR1 is MGHRA and CDR2 is YSYEKL. Trimming removed 0 bases from V and 4 bases from J, with 6 bases in between. CDR3 amino acids: CASSQERGTEAFF. CDR3 bases: TGCGCCAGCAGCCAAGAAAGGGGCACTGAAGCTTTCTTT.

This clonotype was counted at least ten times. This chain uses TRBV24-1 with TRBJ1-1; D remains unclear. Germline V lookup: CDR1 KGHDR, CDR2 SFDVKD. V was clipped by 4 bases and J by 0 bases, with 8 bases between them. CDR3 length: 14 residues. The CDR3 region has the DNA TGTGCCACCAGTGAGTCCACGATGAACACTGAAGCTTTCTTT. This sequence encodes CATSESTMNTEAFF.

This clonotype appeared many times. The chain employs TRBV6-5 and TRBJ2-7; D is unresolved. The germline CDR1 and CDR2 sequences are MNHEY and SVGAGI. V gave up 1 base and J gave up 0 bases, with 7 bases separating them. The CDR3 sequence is 14 residues long. CDR3 bases: TGTGCCAGCAGTTACTTCGGCAGCTCCTACGAGCAGTACTTC. Translating gives CASSYFGSSYEQYF.

This clonotype was counted many times. This rearrangement joins TRBV6-1 to TRBJ2-5, with 8 bases identical to TRBD1. The ends lost 7 bases at V and 5 bases at J; junction bases unmatched: 6. The CDR3 runs 13 residues. CDR1 MNHNS and CDR2 SASEGT come from the germline V gene. CDR3 protein: CASTRQGRETQYF. CDR3 coding DNA: TGTGCCAGCACCCGACAGGGGCGCGAGACCCAGTACTTC.

With respect to this clonotype: One junction end disagrees with the germline gene, perhaps due to a read error. This sequence joins TRBV5-1 and TRBJ2-7, with 9 bases that match TRBD2. CDR3 length equals 18 residues. Per germline, CDR1 SGHRS and CDR2 YFSETQ. The CDR3 DNA sequence: TGCGCCAGCAGCTTGTACCCTAGCGGGGCGCGGCTGACCGGCGAGCAGTCCTTC. It encodes CASSLYPSGARLTGEQSF.

This clonotype was counted at least ten times. The J gene is TRBJ1-2, the V gene TRBV6-1; D is unresolved. Germline CDR1 reads MNHNS; CDR2 reads SASEGT. V gave up 8 bases and J gave up 4 bases, with 17 bases separating them. The CDR3 loop spans 14 amino acids. For the CDR3, the DNA is TGTGCCAGCGGAGAGGCGCCCGCAGCCTATGGCTACACCTTC. Its translation: CASGEAPAAYGYTF.

The V call is TRBV30, the J call TRBJ2-7, with D unresolved. V was shortened by 4 bases and J by 2 bases, with 12 bases between the two germline ends. CDR3 length equals 13 residues. The V gene's germline CDR1 is GTSNPN and CDR2 SVGIG (reference sequence). The CDR3 loop reads CAWKLPGPYEQYF. The DNA of the CDR3 is TGTGCCTGGAAGCTACCCGGCCCCTACGAGCAGTACTTC.

In this sample, this clonotype turned up many times. The rearrangement links TRBV11-2 to TRBJ2-5; the D gene could be TRBD1 or TRBD2 (5 bases each). Trimming cost V 3 bases and J 7 bases, with 12 bases left between them. The CDR3 loop spans 13 amino acids. Germline CDR1 is SGHAT and CDR2 is FQNNGV. CDR3 in amino acids: CASSFGTEGTQYF. Written as DNA, the CDR3 is TGTGCCAGCAGCTTTGGGACCGAAGGGACCCAGTACTTC.